The present TCR beta chain was sequenced within a study of blood T cell repertoires in COVID-19. Study context: T cells, B-cell-depleted T cells, or PBMCs provided the cDNA or gDNA that served as material.

The germline V gene has CDR1 MGHDK and CDR2 SYGVNS. CDR3 length equals 13 residues. Trimming shortened V by 0 bases and J by 5 bases, and 8 bases separated the two germline ends. This table comes from immunoSEQ multiplex PCR, and its TCRdb copy is limited to in-frame clones, with some not included. The sample lists more than 200,000 clones, 80% to 90% occurring once. This receptor was taken from a man between 60 and 75 years old with acute or convalescent COVID-19. The chain joins TRBV25-1 to TRBJ2-7; possible D gene TRBD1, 6 bases. The sequenced material came from peripheral blood. This CDR3 is CASSEYPGDEQYF. CDR3 coding DNA: TGTGCCAGCAGTGAATATCCAGGGGACGAGCAGTACTTC.